These T cell receptor beta chains were read from a single sample in a study of PD-1 blockade in mismatch repair-deficient tumors. Sequencing was performed with immunoSEQ multiplex PCR; in TCRdb, only in-frame clones are kept and a portion is missing. This sample has 3,500 to 4,500 clones, with around 81% found just once. The specimen comprised primary tumor tissue, sampled from a patient treated with pembrolizumab. Receptor source: an adult with mismatch repair-deficient cancer. Each CDR3 is given with its conserved first and last residue. The D gene is left open where the match is weak. For some rows the clone size is stated as once, few or many, or as a class when expanded; others skip it.

TRBD2 | TRBJ2-3 | . | TRBV27 | CASSPNSGSGADTQYF | TGTGCCAGCAGTCCCAATAGCGGGAGCGGGGCAGATACGCAGTATTTT
. | TRBJ1-6 | . | TRBV30 | CAWSGRDLHF | TGTGCCTGGAGTGGCCGGGATCTCCACTTT
TRBD2 | TRBJ2-7 | . | TRBV7-2 | CASSPDVTSGLYEQYF | TGTGCCAGCAGCCCCGATGTGACTAGCGGCCTTTACGAGCAGTACTTC
TRBD2 | TRBJ2-7 | . | TRBV9 | CASSIESGVSYEQYF | TGTGCCAGCAGCATTGAAAGCGGGGTATCCTACGAGCAGTACTTC
TRBD2 | TRBJ2-7 | . | TRBV28 | CASSSGTSGIDEQYF | TGTGCCAGCAGTTCCGGGACTAGCGGGATTGACGAGCAGTACTTC
TRBD1 | TRBJ1-5 | . | TRBV19 | CASSTRAGGQGQPQHF | TGTGCCAGTAGTACCCGGGCAGGGGGCCAAGGTCAGCCCCAGCATTTT
. | TRBJ1-1 | . | TRBV18 | CASSPRQGGNTEAFF | TGTGCCAGCTCACCACGTCAAGGAGGGAACACTGAAGCTTTCTTT
. | TRBJ2-6 | . | TRBV7-9 | CASSPLAGANVLTF | TGTGCCAGCAGCCCCTTAGCTGGGGCCAACGTCCTGACTTTC
. | TRBJ2-1 | . | TRBV29-1 | CSVVRGNLYNEQFF | TGCAGCGTCGTACGGGGGAACCTCTACAATGAGCAGTTCTTC
. | TRBJ1-1 | once | TRBV11-3 | CASSLDRVENTEAFF | TGTGCCAGCAGCTTAGATCGCGTTGAGAACACTGAAGCTTTCTTT
TRBD1 | TRBJ2-7 | . | TRBV28 | CASRSTDRAYEQYF | TGTGCCAGCAGATCCACCGACAGGGCCTACGAGCAGTACTTC
TRBD1 | TRBJ1-2 | . | TRBV28 | CASSLSGTAANYGYTF | TGTGCCAGCAGTCTTTCCGGGACAGCTGCGAACTATGGCTACACCTTC
TRBD1 | TRBJ2-7 | . | TRBV27 | CASSLAGTGNEQYF | TGTGCCAGCAGTTTAGCCGGGACAGGGAACGAGCAGTACTTC
. | TRBJ1-1 | . | TRBV7-9 | CASSLGGVNTEAFF | TGTGCCAGCAGCTTAGGGGGGGTAAACACTGAAGCTTTCTTT
. | TRBJ1-5 | . | TRBV5-5 | CASSLQSDNRPQHF | TGTGCCAGCAGCTTGCAATCGGACAATCGGCCCCAGCATTTT
TRBD1 | TRBJ2-1 | . | TRBV9 | CASSVTGYNEQFF | TGTGCCAGCAGCGTGACAGGGTACAATGAGCAGTTCTTC
TRBD1 | TRBJ2-1 | . | TRBV7-3 | CASSSNGGTGDNEQFF | TGTGCCAGCAGCTCCAATGGAGGGACAGGGGACAATGAGCAGTTCTTC
. | TRBJ2-2 | . | TRBV28 | CASSPGSISAGELFF | TGTGCCAGCAGTCCAGGGTCGATATCGGCCGGGGAGCTGTTTTTT
. | TRBJ1-3 | . | TRBV6-1 | CASIVQGGGNTIYF | TGTGCCAGCATCGTACAGGGTGGGGGAAACACCATATATTTT
TRBD2 | TRBJ2-7 | few | TRBV27 | CASSVAGTNEQYF | TGTGCCAGCAGTGTCGCCGGGACTAACGAGCAGTACTTC
. | TRBJ2-3 | . | TRBV7-3 | CASSLSGGYTQYF | TGTGCCAGCAGCTTAAGTGGGGGGTACACGCAGTATTTT
TRBD2 | TRBJ2-5 | . | TRBV11-2 | CASSFRLAGEETQYF | TGTGCCAGCAGCTTCCGCCTAGCGGGAGAAGAGACCCAGTACTTC
. | TRBJ2-7 | . | TRBV18 | CASSPVGGGYEQYF | TGTGCCAGCTCACCGGTAGGCGGCGGGTACGAGCAGTACTTC
TRBD1 | TRBJ2-7 | . | TRBV4-2 | CASSQEAGTGIYEQYF | TGTGCCAGCAGCCAAGAGGCCGGGACAGGGATCTACGAGCAGTACTTC
. | TRBJ2-1 | . | TRBV5-1 | CASSLGGRSNEQFF | TGCGCCAGCAGCTTGGGAGGCCGCTCTAATGAGCAGTTCTTC
TRBD2 | TRBJ2-3 | . | TRBV6-4 | CASREGSGGPDTQYF | TGTGCCAGCAGAGAAGGGTCGGGAGGCCCAGATACGCAGTATTTT